Listed here are 15 T cell receptor beta chains from one sample, sequenced in a study of T cell responses to AZD1222 COVID-19 vaccine (dated by TCRdb to about 2021). The protocol used for the library was the immunoSEQ multiplex PCR assay. The clones in this table, taken by TCRdb from immuneACCESS, are in-frame only. Not every clone is retained; where verified, under half of the shortfall comes from an unresolved V gene, and the cause of the rest is unknown. Counted in this sample were some 95,000 clones; approximately 91% of them appeared once. The ten largest clones take up roughly 4% of the sample. In the paper's terms, the time point label means: baseline before first vaccination. This specimen consisted of peripheral blood, obtained on day 0 of AZD1222 vaccination. The receptors were sampled from an adult in good health.

V is TRBV11-2 and J is TRBJ1-1; no definite D call. V lost 1 base and J lost 11, with 11 bases in between. CDR1 SGHAT and CDR2 FQNNGV come from the germline V gene. This CDR3 comprises 12 residues. The CDR3 nucleotides read TGTGCCAGCAGCTTAGGCTCCCGTGGGGCTTTCTTT. The encoded protein is CASSLGSRGAFF. Variable domain in full (rest from reference TRBV11-2 and TRBJ1-1): EAGVAQSPRYKIIEKRQSVAFWCNPISGHATLYWYQQILGQGPKLLIQFQNNGVVDDSQLPKDRFSAERLKGVDSTLKIQPAKLEDSAVYLCASSLGSRGAFFGQGTRLTVV.

The rearrangement uses TRBV9 and TRBJ1-4; maybe TRBD1 (5 bases). The CDR3 totals 13 residues. V was cut by 4 bases and J by 7 bases, with 11 bases left in between. Germline V lookup: CDR1 SGDLS, CDR2 YYNGEE. The CDR3 nucleotides read TGTGCCAGCAGCAGAGGGGAAGGTGAAAAACTGTTTTTT. This codes for CASSRGEGEKLFF.

The CDR3 DNA follows: TGTGCCAGCAGTGTGGCGGGGGCTAACAATGAGCAGTTCTTC. Residues: CASSVAGANNEQFF. The chain couples TRBV6-4 to TRBJ2-1; D might be TRBD2 (7 bases). The V end was cut by 4 bases, the J end by 5 bases, with 12 bases between. The length of the CDR3 is 14 residues. The germline V gene encodes CDR1 MRHNA and CDR2 SNTAGT.

This rearrangement joins TRBV6-6 to TRBJ1-4; 9 bases map to TRBD1. This CDR3 is built from 15 residues. Per germline, CDR1 MNHNY and CDR2 SVGAGI (reference sequence). The junction had 8 bases not matched to a gene; V was cut back by 6 bases and J by 6 bases. CDR3 protein: CASRTGQGQDEKLFF. The CDR3, as DNA: TGTGCCAGCAGGACCGGACAGGGGCAGGATGAAAAACTGTTTTTT.

The chain couples TRBV3-1 (or the pseudogene TRBV3-2) to TRBJ1-2, with D unclear. Trimming took off 3 bases at V and 10 bases at J, with 12 bases between the two ends. The length of the CDR3 is 12 residues. Germline lookup yields CDR1 LGHDT and CDR2 YNNKEL (reference sequence). Here the CDR3 reads CASSQRRNYYTF. For the CDR3, the DNA is TGTGCCAGCAGCCAGAGACGGAACTACTACACCTTC.

The chain uses TRBV12-3 or TRBV12-4 and TRBJ2-7; D perhaps matches TRBD2 (5 bases). The CDR3 spans 13 residues. V was pared by 10 bases and J by 6 bases, with 19 bases between. The CDR3 protein is CAITTRNEGEQYF. CDR3 in DNA: TGTGCCATTACGACGAGGAATGAGGGCGAGCAGTACTTC.

CDR3 amino acids: CASSLSTVEYYGYTF. CDR3 coding DNA: TGTGCCAGCAGCTTGTCGACGGTCGAGTACTATGGCTACACCTTC. This chain joins TRBV5-5 and TRBJ1-2; no definite D call. CDR3 size: 15 residues. Germline CDR1 is SGHKS and CDR2 is YYEKEE (reference sequence). Trimming removed 1 base at V and 3 bases at J, with 13 bases between. The whole variable domain, remainder taken from reference TRBV5-5 and TRBJ1-2, is DAGVTQSPTHLIKTRGQQVTLRCSPISGHKSVSWYQQVLGQGPQFIFQYYEKEERGRGNFPDRFSARQFPNYSSELNVNALLLGDSALYLCASSLSTVEYYGYTFGSGTRLTVV.

The chain joins TRBV19 to TRBJ1-4; D is ambiguous. V lost 2 bases to trimming and J lost 6 bases, with 13 bases between them. The CDR3 consists of 15 residues. CDR1 and CDR2 (germline): LNHDA, SQIVND (reference sequence). The CDR3 DNA follows: TGTGCCAGTAGTATAAGTCTGGGTGGGGATGAAAAACTGTTTTTT. This sequence encodes CASSISLGGDEKLFF.

The genes are TRBV5-1 and TRBJ2-7; D unresolved. The CDR3 loop spans 14 amino acids. Trimming took off 0 bases at V and 6 bases at J, with 13 bases between the two ends. Germline assignment: CDR1 SGHRS and CDR2 YFSETQ. The CDR3 sequence is CASSLVPRLGEQYF. The CDR3 coding sequence is TGCGCCAGCAGCTTGGTCCCCAGACTGGGCGAGCAGTACTTC.

The chain links TRBV11-2 to TRBJ1-5; 8 nucleotides match TRBD1. Germline CDR1 is SGHAT and CDR2 is FQNNGV. The CDR3 is 14 amino acids. V shed 4 bases and J 7 bases; nucleotides not matched to a gene: 6. CDR3 sequence: CASSSTGAGQPQHF. As DNA, the CDR3 is TGTGCCAGCAGCTCGACAGGGGCGGGACAGCCCCAGCATTTT. Drawing the rest from reference TRBV11-2 and TRBJ1-5, the complete variable domain is EAGVAQSPRYKIIEKRQSVAFWCNPISGHATLYWYQQILGQGPKLLIQFQNNGVVDDSQLPKDRFSAERLKGVDSTLKIQPAKLEDSAVYLCASSSTGAGQPQHFGDGTRLSIL.

The rearrangement links TRBV6-2 or TRBV6-3 to TRBJ2-7; D gene uncertain. V was shortened by 5 bases and J by 2 bases, with 7 bases between the two germline ends. The V gene's germline CDR1 is MNHEY and CDR2 SVGEGT. The CDR3 consists of 12 residues. In DNA form, the CDR3 reads TGTGCCAGCAGTCTGGACGCCTACGAGCAGTACTTC. Encoded protein: CASSLDAYEQYF.

The CDR3: CATSPRGGQGRNNEQFF. Here the CDR3 DNA reads TGTGCCACCAGCCCACGGGGGGGGCAGGGCAGAAACAATGAGCAGTTCTTC. The chain uses TRBV15 and TRBJ2-1, with 8 bases matching TRBD2. The CDR3 sequence is 17 residues long. Germline loops: CDR1 LNHNV, CDR2 YYDKDF (reference sequence). V dropped 5 bases and J dropped 5; count of bases not matched to a gene: 14.

This rearrangement joins TRBV2 to TRBJ1-2; D not certain. The germline gives CDR1 SNHLY, CDR2 FYNNEI. The CDR3 length is 13 residues. Trimming stripped 7 bases from V and 6 bases from J, with 15 bases between. The CDR3, as DNA: TGTGCCAGCATGGTGTCAAGGAAGGATGGCTACACCTTC. This sequence encodes CASMVSRKDGYTF.

The chain is built from TRBV5-8 and TRBJ1-1; TRBD1 matches at 7 bases. The germline gives CDR1 SGHTS, CDR2 YDEGEE. The CDR3 has 16 residues. Germline trimming cut 5 bases from V and 1 base from J; bases unmatched to any gene: 11. DNA of the CDR3: TGTGCCAGCAGACATAATATACAGGGGCAGAACACTGAAGCTTTCTTT. This encodes CASRHNIQGQNTEAFF.

The chain joins TRBV5-1 to TRBJ2-5; no reliable D call. Germline V gene sequence: CDR1 SGHRS, CDR2 YFSETQ. This CDR3 comprises 11 residues. V lost 3 bases to trimming and J lost 5 bases, with 5 bases between them. The CDR3 loop reads CASSWLETQYF. In DNA form, the CDR3 reads TGCGCCAGCAGCTGGCTCGAGACCCAGTACTTC.